The T cell receptor (beta chain) described here comes from a study of shared clonotypes between healthy human individuals. Whole-study context: Per donor, three plates held CD4 naive cells, three held CD4 memory, two held CD8 naive and one held CD8 memory. Study-wide results and caveats: Unshared clonotypes carried lower generation probabilities than those common to all four donors.

It was into CD45RA+ naive and CD45RA-negative memory subsets that the CD4+ cells were split. Genomic DNA per cell subset filled all wells of several immunoSEQ plates. Here immunoSEQ multiplex PCR was the method, and the copy in TCRdb shows in-frame clones only, minus some. In the table there are some 2,000,000 clones, approximately 96% of which are singletons. As for this clone: Its antigen is not identified.

V was shortened by 5 bases and J by 4 bases, with 12 bases between the two germline ends. The CDR3 runs to 13 residues. Looked up from germline, CDR1 is SGHRS and CDR2 is YFSETQ. The sample comprised naive CD4+ T cells sorted from blood. Documented subset: CD45RA+ positively selected. The genes are TRBV5-1 and TRBJ1-2; D is unresolved. This receptor was identified in a man younger than 35 in good health. This CDR3 reads CASSQTAGYGYTF. CDR3 DNA sequence: TGCGCCAGCAGTCAGACGGCTGGCTATGGCTACACCTTC.